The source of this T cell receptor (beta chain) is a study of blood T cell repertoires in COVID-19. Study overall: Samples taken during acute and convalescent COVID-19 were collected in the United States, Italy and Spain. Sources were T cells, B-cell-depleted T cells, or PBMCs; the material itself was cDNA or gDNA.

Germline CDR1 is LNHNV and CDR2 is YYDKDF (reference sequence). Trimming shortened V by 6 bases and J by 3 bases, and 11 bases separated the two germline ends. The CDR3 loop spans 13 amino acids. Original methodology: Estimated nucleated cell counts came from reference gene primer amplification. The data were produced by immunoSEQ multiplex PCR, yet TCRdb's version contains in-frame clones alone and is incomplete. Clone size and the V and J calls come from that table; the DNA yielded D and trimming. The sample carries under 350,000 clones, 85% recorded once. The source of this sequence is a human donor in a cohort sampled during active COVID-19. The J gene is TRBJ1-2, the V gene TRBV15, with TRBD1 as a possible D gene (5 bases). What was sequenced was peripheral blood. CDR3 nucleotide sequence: TGTGCCACCAGTCACCCGGGGGACTATGGCTACACCTTC. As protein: CATSHPGDYGYTF.